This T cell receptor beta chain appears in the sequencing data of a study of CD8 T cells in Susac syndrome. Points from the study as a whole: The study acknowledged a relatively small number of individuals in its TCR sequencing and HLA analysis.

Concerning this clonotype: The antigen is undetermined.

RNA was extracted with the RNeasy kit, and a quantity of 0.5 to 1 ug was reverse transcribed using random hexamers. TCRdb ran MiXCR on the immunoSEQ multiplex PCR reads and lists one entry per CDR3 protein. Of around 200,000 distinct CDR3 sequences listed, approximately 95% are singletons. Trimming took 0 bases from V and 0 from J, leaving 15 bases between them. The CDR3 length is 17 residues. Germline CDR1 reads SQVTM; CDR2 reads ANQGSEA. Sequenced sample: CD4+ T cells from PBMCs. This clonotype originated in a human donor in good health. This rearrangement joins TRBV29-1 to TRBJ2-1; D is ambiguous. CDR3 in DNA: TGCAGCGTTGAAGATCGACGGCAGTCGTTCTCCTACAATGAGCAGTTCTTC. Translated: CSVEDRRQSFSYNEQFF.